This T cell receptor (beta chain) was captured by sequencing in a study of cytomegalovirus exposure and HLA in healthy donors. Whole-study findings and limits: In a later analysis, V- and J-gene trimming of beta chains associated with a DCLRE1C missense variant, replicated independently. Among immune exposure information, only CMV serostatus was available. Earlier results showed most TCR beta V segments being productive about 87% or about 30% of the time.

The CDR3 consists of 14 residues. V lost 3 bases and J 0 bases, leaving 8 bases between the germline ends. Per germline, CDR1 LGHNA and CDR2 YNFKEQ. Concerning this clone itself: Its target is unknown.

PCR employed 60 Vbeta and 13 Jbeta primers. The data were produced by immunoSEQ multiplex PCR, yet TCRdb's version contains in-frame clones alone and is incomplete. The sample carries 110,000 or so clones, over 70% recorded once. The TCR was taken from a woman between 40 and 50 years old in good health and CMV-seropositive. The J gene is TRBJ1-1, the V gene TRBV4-2; maybe TRBD1 (5 bases). The sequencing input was PBMCs. The CDR3: CASSHKTVNTEAFF. The CDR3 nucleotides read TGTGCCAGCAGCCACAAGACAGTGAACACTGAAGCTTTCTTT.